This T cell receptor (beta chain) was sequenced during a study of cytomegalovirus exposure and HLA in healthy donors. Turning to the study itself: Early on, a data release was issued that held tens of millions of unique TCRs from HLA-typed donors.

Overall study results and limits: For TCR beta chains, V- and J-gene trimming was later linked to a missense DCLRE1C variant.

The ends lost 0 bases at V and 7 bases at J; junction bases unmatched: 3. The CDR3 sequence is 15 residues long. The germline V gene has CDR1 KGHSH and CDR2 LQKENI. As regards this clone: No antigen is known for it.

PCR was performed using 60 Vbeta and 13 Jbeta primers. The repertoire was sequenced with immunoSEQ multiplex PCR; TCRdb's copy has only in-frame clones and lacks some. The data show 76,000 or so clones, 65% to 80% seen once. The genes are TRBV18 and TRBJ1-4; 9 nucleotides align to TRBD1. The receptor was derived from a man under 40 in good health and CMV-seronegative. Sequencing was done on a sample of PBMCs. Here the CDR3 DNA reads TGTGCCAGCTCACCACCCGGGACAGGGAGTGAAAAACTGTTTTTT. Translation: CASSPPGTGSEKLFF.